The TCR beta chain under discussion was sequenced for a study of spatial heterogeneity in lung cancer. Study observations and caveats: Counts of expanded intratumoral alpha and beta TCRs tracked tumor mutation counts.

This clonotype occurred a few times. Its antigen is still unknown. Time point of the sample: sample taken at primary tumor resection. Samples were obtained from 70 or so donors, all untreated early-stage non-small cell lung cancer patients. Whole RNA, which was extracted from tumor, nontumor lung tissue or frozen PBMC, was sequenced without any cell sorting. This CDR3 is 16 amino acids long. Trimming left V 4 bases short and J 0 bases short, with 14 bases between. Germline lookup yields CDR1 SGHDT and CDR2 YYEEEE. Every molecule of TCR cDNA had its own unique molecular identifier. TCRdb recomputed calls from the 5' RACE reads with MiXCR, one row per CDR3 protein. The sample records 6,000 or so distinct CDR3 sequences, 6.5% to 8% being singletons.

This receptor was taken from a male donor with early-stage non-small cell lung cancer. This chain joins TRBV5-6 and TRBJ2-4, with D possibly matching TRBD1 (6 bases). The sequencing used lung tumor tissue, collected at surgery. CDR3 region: CASSPWTDLAKNIQYF. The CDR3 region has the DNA TGTGCCAGCAGCCCCTGGACAGATCTAGCCAAAAACATTCAGTACTTC.